This TCR beta chain stems from a study of CD8 T cells in Susac syndrome. Sequencing of TCR beta was undertaken in CD8+ and CD4+ T cells derived from blood. The germline gives CDR1 SGDLS, CDR2 YYNGEE. V was pared by 4 bases and J by 7 bases, with 10 bases of the junction left unmatched. The CDR3 consists of 16 residues. Random hexamers were used to reverse transcribe an amount of roughly 0.5 to 1 ug RNA. Across 54 Vbeta and 13 Jbeta, immunoSEQ multiplex PCR amplified TCR beta CDR3. TCRdb called the immunoSEQ multiplex PCR reads again in MiXCR, with one record for every CDR3 protein. The repertoire holds some 150,000 distinct CDR3 sequences, with about 94% as singletons.

The sequenced material came from CD8+ T cells from PBMCs. This clonotype was sampled from a human donor with multiple sclerosis. The rearrangement links TRBV9 to TRBJ2-2, with TRBD1 matching over 10 bases. For the CDR3, the DNA is TGTGCCAGCAGCTCCCATGGACAGGGGGGCCGCGGGGAGCTGTTTTTT. It translates to CASSSHGQGGRGELFF.